A single sample gave rise to the 9 T cell receptor beta chains below, sequenced in a study of siplizumab effects on memory and regulatory T cells. Here immunoSEQ multiplex PCR was the method, and the copy in TCRdb shows in-frame clones only, minus some. Here the sample spans more than 85,000 clones, 92% being singletons. Sequences were obtained from Tregs sorted from blood. The receptors shown here come from a human donor in good health.

This clone was counted a single time. The chain has TRBV18 and TRBJ1-5; D ambiguous. The CDR3 consists of 14 residues. Trimming cost V 2 bases and J 6 bases, with 11 bases left between them. CDR1 is KGHSH, CDR2 LQKENI, per germline. CDR3 amino acids: CASSPGPIIQPQHF. The CDR3 DNA is TGTGCCAGCTCACCAGGGCCCATTATTCAGCCCCAGCATTTT.

This chain uses TRBV5-5 with TRBJ2-7; D remains ambiguous. V lost 2 bases and J lost 0, with 3 bases in between. This CDR3 is 12 amino acids long. CDR1 is SGHKS and CDR2 is YYEKEE in the germline V gene (reference sequence). The CDR3 coding sequence is TGTGCCAGCAGCTTCGCCTCCTACGAGCAGTACTTC. Its protein is CASSFASYEQYF.

V is TRBV19 and J is TRBJ2-7, with a possible D match to TRBD2 (5 bases). Trimming removed 6 bases from V and 2 bases from J, with 11 bases in between. Per germline, CDR1 LNHDA and CDR2 SQIVND (reference sequence). The CDR3 spans 13 residues. CDR3 in DNA: TGTGCCAGTAGCCCGGACGGGACCTACGAGCAGTACTTC. Translated: CASSPDGTYEQYF.

The CDR3 DNA sequence: TGCAGCGCCGGAGGTAGCGGGGGGCCCACAGATACGCAGTATTTT. Amino acid sequence: CSAGGSGGPTDTQYF. The chain employs TRBV29-1 and TRBJ2-3; 10 positions agree with TRBD2. This CDR3 is built from 15 residues. The J segment lost 2 bases and the V segment lost 7 bases, leaving 9 bases of the junction unmatched. Per germline, CDR1 SQVTM and CDR2 ANQGSEA.

The chain has TRBV7-9 and TRBJ2-5; either TRBD1 or TRBD2 may supply D (6 bases each). The V gene lost 5 bases and the J gene lost 5 bases, with 15 bases spanning the gap. This CDR3 has 14 residues. Germline CDR1 and CDR2: SEHNR and FQNEAQ (reference sequence). CDR3: CASSAHRGQETQYF. CDR3 in DNA: TGTGCCAGCAGCGCTCACCGGGGGCAGGAGACCCAGTACTTC.

For this clone: Other DNA sequences in the same sample also yield this CDR3. This chain connects TRBV5-1 to TRBJ2-7; D is undetermined. Germline lookup yields CDR1 SGHRS and CDR2 YFSETQ. The ends were cut back, 2 bases at V and 4 bases at J, with 7 bases in the middle. This CDR3 contains 12 residues. CDR3 sequence (DNA): TGCGCCAGCAGCTTACAAGGGTACGAGCAGTACTTC. Translating gives CASSLQGYEQYF.

Here the CDR3 reads CASSLGGVPNEQFF. CDR3 bases: TGCGCCAGCAGCTTAGGTGGGGTCCCCAATGAGCAGTTCTTC. V gene TRBV5-1 combines with J gene TRBJ2-1; D gene ambiguous. This CDR3 spans 14 amino acids. With 2 bases removed from V and 6 bases from J, the gap between germline ends came to 12 bases. From germline, CDR1 is SGHRS and CDR2 YFSETQ.

This chain joins TRBV7-9 and TRBJ2-7; possibly TRBD1 for D (5 bases). The CDR3 sequence is 14 residues long. Germline CDR1 reads SEHNR; CDR2 reads FQNEAQ (reference sequence). The V gene lost 7 bases and the J gene lost 1 base, with 14 bases spanning the gap. In DNA, the CDR3 is TGTGCCAGCAAGGCCGCGCAGGGATCCTACGAGCAGTACTTC. Its protein is CASKAAQGSYEQYF.

The chain carries TRBV6-5 and TRBJ1-2; D possibly corresponds to TRBD1 (5 bases). V lost 0 bases to trimming and J lost 4 bases, with 12 bases between them. The CDR3 spans 15 residues. CDR1 is MNHEY, CDR2 SVGAGI, per germline. The CDR3 DNA sequence: TGTGCCAGCAGTTACTCGAGGGGCAGCTCCTATGGCTACACCTTC. It translates to CASSYSRGSSYGYTF.